This TCR beta chain was documented in a study of regulatory T cells in long-lasting Graves disease. Overall study: Newly diagnosed Graves' patients took antithyroid drugs under 3 months.

The time point denotes: newly diagnosed GD, antithyroid drugs for less than 3 months. Scientists built the TCR library using RNA that was extracted from PBMCs. CDR3 size: 14 residues. V was trimmed by 3 bases and J by 6 bases, leaving 11 bases between them. CDR1 is LNHDA, CDR2 SQIVND, per germline (reference sequence). Arm-PCR of CDR3 regions and iRepertoire HTBI primers were the basis on which TCR beta libraries were built. Via MiXCR, TCRdb re-called the multiplex PCR reads, giving one row per CDR3 protein. This table holds some 560,000 distinct CDR3 sequences, about 16% found once. These records were also assigned to another study, of T cells in Graves' hyperthyroidism and ophthalmopathy. That report notes: With the HTBI primer set, the TCR CDR3 went through a first round of RT-PCR.

V usage is TRBV19 and J usage is TRBJ2-2, with D unclear. This receptor was obtained from a woman aged 35 to 60 with Graves disease. The source was peripheral blood mononuclear cells (PBMCs), collected at new diagnosis, from a patient treated with antithyroid drugs. The CDR3 DNA sequence: TGTGCCAGTAGTATCTGGTCGAATGCCGGGGAGCTGTTTTTT. Amino acid sequence: CASSIWSNAGELFF.